Presented here are 28 T cell receptor beta chains from one specimen sequenced in a study of cytomegalovirus exposure and HLA in healthy donors. With 60 Vbeta and 13 Jbeta primers, the PCR was carried out. Measured with immunoSEQ multiplex PCR; TCRdb has only the in-frame clones, and not every one. The sample holds some 160,000 clones, 65% to 85% seen once. Material: PBMCs. The receptors here all came from a woman under 30 in good health and CMV-seronegative.

This clone was counted a single time. The chain couples TRBV7-8 to TRBJ1-5, with unresolved D. V lost 1 base and J lost 3, with 10 bases in between. CDR1 and CDR2 (germline): SGHVS, FQNEAQ. The CDR3 sequence is 15 residues long. CDR3 in amino acids: CASSLDTGFNQPQHF. The CDR3 coding sequence is TGTGCCAGCAGCTTAGATACGGGATTCAATCAGCCCCAGCATTTT.

In DNA, the CDR3 is TGTGCCAGCAGCTCAGGGACTTTGAACGAAAAACTGTTTTTT. The encoded protein is CASSSGTLNEKLFF. The gene calls are TRBV5-4 and TRBJ1-4; D is perhaps TRBD1 (5 bases). The germline CDR1 and CDR2 sequences are SGHNT and YYREEE (reference sequence). CDR3 length: 14 residues. V lost 3 bases and J lost 8, with 14 bases in between.

In its sample, this clone was seen a few times. The chain uses TRBV23-1 and TRBJ2-5; 14 bases map to TRBD2. TRBV23-1 is an ORF, with its function uncertain. The CDR3 spans 19 residues. V lost 3 bases to trimming and J lost 1 base; unmatched junction nucleotides: 10. The CDR3 reads CASSHPGTSGGSLQETQYF. The DNA of the CDR3 is TGCGCCAGCAGTCACCCCGGGACTAGCGGGGGCTCCCTCCAAGAGACCCAGTACTTC.

CDR3 nucleotide sequence: TGTGCCAGCTACAGATCCCGGGACAGGACGGGAAACACCATATATTTT. This sequence encodes CASYRSRDRTGNTIYF. The chain links TRBV5-6 to TRBJ1-3; 8 bases are shared with TRBD1. V dropped 7 bases and J dropped 4; count of bases not matched to a gene: 13. CDR3 length equals 16 residues. CDR1 and CDR2 from the germline V gene are SGHDT and YYEEEE.

This clone showed up just a few times. V usage is TRBV4-1 and J usage is TRBJ2-4; 7 nucleotides agree with TRBD2. Unmatched junction bases numbered 8, after V lost 4 bases and J lost 2 bases. This CDR3 region has 16 residues. Germline assignment: CDR1 MGHRA and CDR2 YSYEKL. CDR3 loop: CASSPTWGGSKNIQYF. CDR3 nucleotides: TGCGCCAGCAGCCCTACTTGGGGGGGGTCCAAAAACATTCAGTACTTC.

The genes are TRBV19 and TRBJ1-1; TRBD1 agrees at 8 bases. The CDR3 totals 14 residues. Per the germline V gene, CDR1 is LNHDA and CDR2 is SQIVND (reference sequence). After removal of 5 bases from V and 5 bases from J, the junction contained 7 bases not matched to a gene. Here the CDR3 DNA reads TGTGCCAGTAGTTCACAGGGGGAAGCGACTGAAGCTTTCTTT. Translating it yields CASSSQGEATEAFF.

V and J are TRBV7-6 and TRBJ2-2, with a tentative D call TRBD2 (5 bases). The CDR3 length is 15 residues. The V end lost 2 bases, the J end lost 2 bases, and 9 bases lay between the germline ends. Per germline, CDR1 SGHVS and CDR2 FNYEAQ. The CDR3 bases are TGTGCCAGCAGCTTACGGGGATTCAACACCGGGGAGCTGTTTTTT. It codes for CASSLRGFNTGELFF.

The J gene is TRBJ1-1, the V gene TRBV11-1; 7 bases match TRBD1. V gave up 5 bases and J gave up 1 base; unmatched junction bases: 4. CDR3 length: 14 residues. From germline, CDR1 is SGHAT and CDR2 FQDESV (reference sequence). CDR3 region: CASSLGTANTEAFF. The CDR3 region has the DNA TGTGCCAGCAGCCTAGGGACAGCGAACACTGAAGCTTTCTTT. Full variable domain (outside the CDR3, taken from reference TRBV11-1 and TRBJ1-1): EAEVAQSPRYKITEKSQAVAFWCDPISGHATLYWYRQILGQGPELLVQFQDESVVDDSQLPKDRFSAERLKGVDSTLKIQPAELGDSAMYLCASSLGTANTEAFFGQGTRLTVV.

The rearrangement uses TRBV6-1 and TRBJ1-1; D gene unclear. Trimming removed 1 base from V and 7 bases from J, with 13 bases in between. The CDR3 contains 14 residues. CDR1 and CDR2 (germline): MNHNS, SASEGT. CDR3 sequence reads: CASSEERAGSEAFF. The CDR3 DNA is TGTGCCAGCAGTGAAGAAAGAGCCGGGAGTGAAGCTTTCTTT.

This clone appeared once. The V call is TRBV29-1, the J call TRBJ1-3, with a weak D call TRBD1 (6 bases). The CDR3 consists of 16 residues. Germline lookup yields CDR1 SQVTM and CDR2 ANQGSEA. V was cut by 6 bases and J by 7 bases, with 25 bases left in between. The CDR3 DNA reads TGCAGCGTCGAAAATAGAGTACAGGGAATCTTCAACACCATATATTTT. Its translation: CSVENRVQGIFNTIYF.

The V gene is TRBV6-1, the J gene TRBJ1-2; 9 bases are shared with TRBD1. The germline gives CDR1 MNHNS, CDR2 SASEGT. J was trimmed by 5 bases and V by 4 bases; bases with no gene match: 14. The length of the CDR3 is 17 residues. The CDR3 region has the DNA TGTGCCAGCAGTGGCACCGGGACAGGGAAATTACTGTATGGCTACACCTTC. Translated, it gives CASSGTGTGKLLYGYTF.

The genes are TRBV5-4 and TRBJ2-7, with D maybe TRBD2 (6 bases). The V and J ends lost 3 bases and 7 bases respectively, with 20 bases between them. From germline, CDR1 is SGHNT and CDR2 YYREEE (reference sequence). The CDR3 has 15 residues. The DNA for the CDR3 is TGTGCCAGCAGCTCCCGAGTTGTGGAGGGTGGGGAGCAGTACTTC. This gives the protein CASSSRVVEGGEQYF.

This rearrangement joins TRBV14 to TRBJ2-6; D unclear. With 4 bases removed from V and 4 bases from J, the gap between germline ends came to 8 bases. Per germline, CDR1 SGHDN and CDR2 FVKESK. The CDR3 has 14 amino acids. DNA for the CDR3: TGTGCCAGCAGCCCTATATCCGGGGCCAACGTCCTGACTTTC. This gives the protein CASSPISGANVLTF.

The V call is TRBV5-4, the J call TRBJ1-1, with D perhaps matching TRBD1 (5 bases). CDR1 SGHNT and CDR2 YYREEE come from the germline V gene (reference sequence). V was pared by 2 bases and J by 1 base, with 6 bases between. The CDR3 spans 13 residues. DNA for the CDR3: TGTGCCAGCAGCTTTGACAGGAACACTGAAGCTTTCTTT. Translation: CASSFDRNTEAFF.

The V and J genes are TRBV4-2 and TRBJ1-5; D gene uncertain. Trimming stripped 1 base from V and 5 bases from J, with 9 bases between. Germline V gene data show CDR1 as LGHNA and CDR2 as YNFKEQ. The CDR3 sequence is 14 residues long. CDR3: CASSQGGRHQPQHF. CDR3 DNA sequence: TGTGCCAGCAGCCAAGGAGGTCGGCATCAGCCCCAGCATTTT.

The chain has TRBV6-5 and TRBJ1-2, with 10 positions matching TRBD1. The ends lost 6 bases at V and 8 bases at J; junction bases unmatched: 9. Per germline, CDR1 MNHEY and CDR2 SVGAGI. CDR3 size: 14 residues. The CDR3 DNA reads as TGTGCCAGCAGCGGGGACAGGGGATTAGAAGGCTACACCTTC. This gives the protein CASSGDRGLEGYTF.

This clone has just one count. This chain joins TRBV18 and TRBJ1-3; maybe TRBD1 (5 bases). This CDR3 comprises 15 residues. Per the germline V gene, CDR1 is KGHSH and CDR2 is LQKENI. Trimming cost V 3 bases and J 4 bases, with 13 bases left between them. In nucleotides, the CDR3 is TGTGCCAGCTCACCTACCGGGACTTTAGGAAACACCATATATTTT. This translates into CASSPTGTLGNTIYF.

CDR3 amino acids: CAISGGWGETQYF. The CDR3 region has the DNA TGTGCCATCAGTGGAGGGTGGGGTGAGACCCAGTACTTC. This rearrangement joins TRBV10-3 to TRBJ2-5; tentative D call: TRBD2 (5 bases). Trimming took off 4 bases at V and 5 bases at J, with 11 bases between the two ends. Germline V gives CDR1 ENHRY, CDR2 SYGVKD. The CDR3 covers 13 residues.

This clone was picked up a small number of times. J is TRBJ2-2 and V is TRBV9, with 10 bases aligning to TRBD2. CDR3 length: 16 amino acids. J lost 9 bases, V lost 3 bases, and 11 bases had no gene match. Germline lookup yields CDR1 SGDLS and CDR2 YYNGEE. The CDR3 DNA is TGTGCCAGCAGCGCCCGATCTAGCGGGGGTGTTCGGGAGCTGTTTTTT. Protein: CASSARSSGGVRELFF. The full variable domain, in which reference TRBV9 and TRBJ2-2 provide the parts outside the CDR3, is DSGVTQTPKHLITATGQRVTLRCSPRSGDLSVYWYQQSLDQGLQFLIQYYNGEERAKGNILERFSAQQFPDLHSELNLSSLELGDSALYFCASSARSSGGVRELFFGEGSRLTVL.

This CDR3 is CASTQGFTDTQYF. The CDR3, as DNA: TGTGCCAGCACACAGGGTTTCACAGATACGCAGTATTTT. This rearrangement joins TRBV6-5 to TRBJ2-3; TRBD1 is a possible D gene (6 bases). CDR1 MNHEY and CDR2 SVGAGI come from the germline V gene. CDR3 length: 13 residues. Trimming removed 7 bases at V and 2 bases at J, with 10 bases between.

A remark on this clone: A junction boundary mismatches the germline segment, possibly from a read error. The genes are TRBV4-2 and TRBJ1-5, with 9 bases that match TRBD1. CDR3 size: 16 residues. Germline V lookup: CDR1 LGHNA, CDR2 YNFKEQ. CDR3 sequence: CASSGRTGTGYQPRHF. The CDR3 DNA reads TGTGCCAGCAGCGGGCGAACCGGGACAGGGTATCAGCCCCGGCATTTT.

This clone was found a few times. J is TRBJ1-2 and V is TRBV5-6; 9 positions match TRBD1. V lost 5 bases to trimming and J lost 8 bases; unmatched junction nucleotides: 4. Germline CDR1 and CDR2: SGHDT and YYEEEE. The CDR3 has 12 residues. The CDR3 sequence: CASRPTGGGYTF. The DNA for the CDR3 is TGTGCCAGCAGACCGACAGGGGGAGGCTACACCTTC.

The chain employs TRBV30 and TRBJ2-2; 7 bases match TRBD2. Germline loops: CDR1 GTSNPN, CDR2 SVGIG (reference sequence). V lost 5 bases and J lost 4; bases outside the gene matches: 4. This CDR3 contains 13 residues. The CDR3 DNA reads as TGTGCCTGGTTGCCGGGAGGCACCGGGGAGCTGTTTTTT. It codes for CAWLPGGTGELFF. The full variable domain, in which reference TRBV30 and TRBJ2-2 provide the parts outside the CDR3, is SQTIHQWPATLVQPVGSPLSLECTVEGTSNPNLYWYRQAAGRGLQLLFYSVGIGQISSEVPQNLSASRPQDRQFILSSKKLLLSDSGFYLCAWLPGGTGELFFGEGSRLTVL.

This clone was found once. The chain couples TRBV4-1 to TRBJ2-7, with D possibly being TRBD1 (5 bases). Trimming took off 6 bases at V and 2 bases at J, with 11 bases between the two ends. The CDR3 is 13 amino acids. Germline-derived CDR1 and CDR2 are MGHRA and YSYEKL. The CDR3 DNA reads as TGCGCCAGCAGTTCGGCAGGGCCCTACGAGCAGTACTTC. Translating it yields CASSSAGPYEQYF.

V and J are TRBV11-3 and TRBJ2-7; 7 bases align to TRBD1. The germline gives CDR1 SGHNT, CDR2 YENEEA. V shed 2 bases and J 4 bases; nucleotides not matched to a gene: 5. The CDR3 is made up of 14 amino acids. The CDR3 nucleotides read TGTGCCAGCAGCTTACTCAGGGGGTCGTACGAGCAGTACTTC. Residues: CASSLLRGSYEQYF.

V is TRBV19 and J is TRBJ1-2, with 9 bases that match TRBD1. Germline V CDR1 and CDR2: LNHDA, SQIVND (reference sequence). J lost 4 bases, V lost 4 bases, and 10 bases had no gene match. The CDR3 consists of 16 residues. In DNA, the CDR3 is TGTGCCAGTAGTACCGGACAGGGGCAACATTCCTATGGCTACACCTTC. It specifies CASSTGQGQHSYGYTF.

V gene TRBV27 combines with J gene TRBJ2-1; 9 nucleotides agree with TRBD2. Germline-derived CDR1 and CDR2 are MNHEY and SMNVEV (reference sequence). Losses at the gene ends were 5 bases for V and 8 bases for J; bases not matched to a gene: 16. There are 17 residues in the CDR3. The DNA for the CDR3 is TGTGCCAGCAGTCCAGGGATGGGGACTAGCCCGTCGGATGAGCAGTTCTTC. Its translation: CASSPGMGTSPSDEQFF.

The CDR3, as DNA: TGTGCCAGCAGTTACTCGGACGGGGTGGAGACTGAAGCTTTCTTT. Translating gives CASSYSDGVETEAFF. This chain joins TRBV6-5 and TRBJ1-1, with D uncertain. The length of the CDR3 is 15 residues. V lost 0 bases, J lost 5 bases, and 13 bases lay in between. From germline, CDR1 is MNHEY and CDR2 SVGAGI.